Below are 27 T cell receptor beta chains sequenced from a single sample in a study of T cell changes during pregnancy in multiple sclerosis. The repertoire was sequenced with immunoSEQ multiplex PCR; TCRdb's copy has only in-frame clones and lacks some. This table holds roughly 50,000 clones, 85% to 95% found once. Sequenced here: CD4+ T cells from peripheral blood mononuclear cells, sampled in the third trimester of pregnancy. These receptors came from a female donor with multiple sclerosis, enrolled in a pregnancy study.

The chain employs TRBV7-3 and TRBJ2-5, with D maybe TRBD2 (6 bases). This CDR3 contains 13 residues. The V gene's germline CDR1 is SGHTA and CDR2 FQGTGA. Trimming removed 5 bases from V and 3 bases from J, with 10 bases in between. The CDR3 region has the DNA TGTGCCAGCAGCCGGGGCGGGGAAGAGACCCAGTACTTC. This encodes CASSRGGEETQYF.

The genes are TRBV6-5 and TRBJ1-5; 11 bases match TRBD1. The CDR3 length is 15 residues. Germline lookup yields CDR1 MNHEY and CDR2 SVGAGI. The junction had 5 bases not matched to a gene; V was cut back by 6 bases and J by 4 bases. This chain's CDR3 is CASSPGQGGNQPQHF. The CDR3 DNA reads as TGTGCCAGCAGCCCGGGACAGGGGGGGAATCAGCCCCAGCATTTT.

The count of this clone is one. The CDR3 loop is CASSHGSGVQTQYF. CDR3 bases: TGTGCCAGCAGCCACGGTTCGGGTGTGCAGACCCAGTACTTC. The chain joins TRBV7-2 to TRBJ2-5; D uncertain. From germline, CDR1 is SGHTA and CDR2 FQGNSA. The V gene lost 5 bases and the J gene lost 6 bases, with 16 bases spanning the gap. The CDR3 is made up of 14 amino acids.

This clone was counted a single time. V is TRBV5-1 and J is TRBJ2-5; TRBD2 aligns across 16 bases. The J segment lost 5 bases and the V segment lost 3 bases, leaving 10 bases of the junction unmatched. CDR3 length equals 18 residues. Germline CDR1 reads SGHRS; CDR2 reads YFSETQ. In nucleotides, the CDR3 is TGCGCCAGCAGCTCGGGACTAGCGGGAGGGCCGCGGGGGGAGACCCAGTACTTC. Amino acid sequence: CASSSGLAGGPRGETQYF. The full variable domain, with the rest looked up from reference TRBV5-1 and TRBJ2-5, is KAGVTQTPRYLIKTRGQQVTLSCSPISGHRSVSWYQQTPGQGLQFLFEYFSETQRNKGNFPGRFSGRQFSNSRSEMNVSTLELGDSALYLCASSSGLAGGPRGETQYFGPGTRLLVL.

The V and J genes are TRBV19 and TRBJ1-5; no definite D call. The CDR3 is made up of 14 amino acids. With 10 bases removed from V and 0 bases from J, the gap between germline ends came to 13 bases. Germline-derived CDR1 and CDR2 are LNHDA and SQIVND (reference sequence). As DNA, the CDR3 is TGTGCCACCCAAGTGGGCTATAGCAATCAGCCCCAGCATTTT. Its translation: CATQVGYSNQPQHF.

This chain joins TRBV7-9 and TRBJ2-5; D perhaps matches TRBD1 (5 bases). The V end was cut by 1 base, the J end by 4 bases, with 19 bases between. CDR3 length: 17 amino acids. The germline V gene has CDR1 SEHNR and CDR2 FQNEAQ (reference sequence). CDR3 DNA: TGTGCCAGCAGCTTAGAGCACGGCAGGGTTTCTGGAGAGACCCAGTACTTC. This gives the protein CASSLEHGRVSGETQYF.

This CDR3 is CASSEWDLVSYEQYF. CDR3 coding DNA: TGTGCCAGCAGTGAATGGGACTTGGTATCCTACGAGCAGTACTTC. This chain connects TRBV6-1 to TRBJ2-7; the D gene is possibly TRBD2 (6 bases). Germline CDR1 reads MNHNS; CDR2 reads SASEGT. The ends were cut back, 2 bases at V and 1 base at J, with 12 bases in the middle. This CDR3 contains 15 residues.

The chain is built from TRBV6-1 and TRBJ2-1; a weak D match, TRBD2 (6 bases). The CDR3 is 13 residues long. The V gene lost 5 bases and the J gene lost 8 bases, with 13 bases spanning the gap. Per germline, CDR1 MNHNS and CDR2 SASEGT. Here the CDR3 reads CASSRNRDYEQFF. The CDR3 DNA is TGTGCCAGCAGTCGAAATAGGGACTATGAGCAGTTCTTC.

The chain uses TRBV21-1 and TRBJ2-7; the table names TRBD1, a call not compared with the DNA. TRBV21-1 is a pseudogene segment. This CDR3 is built from 15 residues. The CDR3 coding sequence is TGTGCCAGCAGCACTGGGACACTAAACGCCTACGAGCAGTACTTC. This codes for CASSTGTLNAYEQYF.

This clone was seen just once. The J gene is TRBJ2-3, the V gene TRBV2; 8 nucleotides agree with TRBD2. Germline V gives CDR1 SNHLY, CDR2 FYNNEI. V lost 4 bases to trimming and J lost 0 bases; unmatched junction nucleotides: 3. The CDR3 runs to 15 residues. The CDR3 bases are TGTGCCAGCAGTGTGACTAGCGTTAGCACAGATACGCAGTATTTT. This codes for CASSVTSVSTDTQYF.

The chain is built from TRBV7-2 and TRBJ2-5; 7 positions agree with TRBD1. The ends lost 4 bases at V and 4 bases at J; junction bases unmatched: 9. CDR3 length: 15 amino acids. The germline V gene encodes CDR1 SGHTA and CDR2 FQGNSA. CDR3: CASSSRGQVGETQYF. In DNA form, the CDR3 reads TGTGCCAGCAGCTCTAGAGGACAGGTCGGAGAGACCCAGTACTTC.

This chain links TRBV19 with TRBJ2-1; 7 bases are a match to TRBD1. In germline, CDR1 is LNHDA, CDR2 SQIVND (reference sequence). The CDR3 totals 15 residues. V lost 3 bases, J lost 4 bases, and 6 bases stayed unmatched. The CDR3 nucleotides are TGTGCCAGTAGTATCGGGGACAGAAAATACAATGAGCAGTTCTTC. Translation: CASSIGDRKYNEQFF.

This rearrangement joins TRBV25-1 to TRBJ1-1, with TRBD1 as a possible D gene (5 bases). The CDR3 has 14 residues. The V gene lost 6 bases and the J gene lost 1 base, with 12 bases spanning the gap. The V gene's germline CDR1 is MGHDK and CDR2 SYGVNS. The CDR3 spells CASRWGGSNTEAFF. In DNA, the CDR3 is TGTGCCAGCAGATGGGGGGGGTCGAACACTGAAGCTTTCTTT.

This sequence joins TRBV19 and TRBJ2-1, with 9 positions matching TRBD2. The CDR3 runs 14 residues. V shed 4 bases and J 4 bases; nucleotides not matched to a gene: 2. The germline V gene has CDR1 LNHDA and CDR2 SQIVND (reference sequence). The CDR3 reads CASSRTSAYNEQFF. CDR3 sequence (DNA): TGTGCCAGTAGTAGGACTAGCGCATACAATGAGCAGTTCTTC.

The V call is TRBV2, the J call TRBJ1-4; a weak D match, TRBD1 (5 bases). The CDR3 totals 13 residues. Trimming pared 5 bases from V and 12 bases from J, leaving 16 bases between. Germline CDR1 is SNHLY and CDR2 is FYNNEI. CDR3 in DNA: TGTGCCAGCAGTCTTTACAGAACACAGGAACTGTTTTTT. Its translation is CASSLYRTQELFF. The variable domain in full, with the rest retrieved from reference TRBV2 and TRBJ1-4, is EPEVTQTPSHQVTQMGQEVILRCVPISNHLYFYWYRQILGQKVEFLVSFYNNEISEKSEIFDDQFSVERPDGSNFTLKIRSTKLEDSAMYFCASSLYRTQELFFGSGTQLSVL.

The V call is TRBV5-4, the J call TRBJ2-2; D possibly corresponds to TRBD1 (5 bases). The germline V gene encodes CDR1 SGHNT and CDR2 YYREEE (reference sequence). This CDR3 comprises 16 residues. V was cut by 3 bases and J by 0 bases, with 12 bases left in between. DNA of the CDR3: TGTGCCAGCAGCTCCAGGGTAGCTACGAACACCGGGGAGCTGTTTTTT. It is translated as CASSSRVATNTGELFF.

The table lists this clone with a count of one. The chain joins TRBV5-8 to TRBJ2-1, with 7 positions matching TRBD2. Germline V gene data show CDR1 as SGHTS and CDR2 as YDEGEE. J gave up 4 bases and V 4 bases, and 11 bases lay outside the gene matches. The CDR3 consists of 16 residues. The CDR3 reads CASSLRASGQYNEQFF. CDR3 in DNA: TGTGCCAGCAGCCTCAGGGCTAGCGGACAATACAATGAGCAGTTCTTC.

The CDR3 nucleotides read TGTGCCAGCAGCCAAGGGCGGGGCCCGTTCACAGATACGCAGTATTTT. The encoded protein is CASSQGRGPFTDTQYF. The chain has TRBV14 and TRBJ2-3, with D possibly TRBD2 on 6 matching bases. The CDR3 consists of 16 residues. The germline CDR1 and CDR2 sequences are SGHDN and FVKESK. The V end lost 1 base, the J end lost 2 bases, and 13 bases lay between the germline ends.

This clone has a handful of counts. V usage is TRBV6-6 and J usage is TRBJ2-7, with 7 bases fitting TRBD1. Unmatched junction bases numbered 11, after V lost 8 bases and J lost 7 bases. This CDR3 spans 13 amino acids. The germline V gene encodes CDR1 MNHNY and CDR2 SVGAGI (reference sequence). CDR3 nucleotides: TGTGCCAGCTGGGCAGGGGGTGTCGTAGAGCAGTACTTC. Its protein product is CASWAGGVVEQYF.

This chain joins TRBV2 and TRBJ2-1, with 11 positions matching TRBD1. This CDR3 is 13 amino acids long. Per germline, CDR1 SNHLY and CDR2 FYNNEI. The trim removed 8 bases at V and 8 bases at J, leaving 5 bases unmatched. CDR3 protein: CASGGTGGDEQFF. The CDR3 DNA sequence: TGTGCCAGCGGTGGGACAGGGGGGGATGAGCAGTTCTTC.

The chain couples TRBV27 to TRBJ1-1, with 8 positions matching TRBD1. The ends lost 3 bases at V and 0 bases at J; junction bases unmatched: 3. The CDR3 covers 15 residues. Germline V gives CDR1 MNHEY, CDR2 SMNVEV (reference sequence). The CDR3 sequence is CASSLDRVMNTEAFF. As DNA, the CDR3 is TGTGCCAGCAGTTTGGACAGGGTCATGAACACTGAAGCTTTCTTT.

The rearrangement links TRBV11-2 to TRBJ1-4; tentative D call: TRBD1 (5 bases). Germline CDR1 is SGHAT and CDR2 is FQNNGV. V lost 2 bases and J 5 bases, leaving 12 bases between the germline ends. The CDR3 loop spans 15 amino acids. CDR3 coding DNA: TGTGCCAGCAGCTTAATCAGGGCAAAAAATGAAAAACTGTTTTTT. It encodes CASSLIRAKNEKLFF.

The gene calls are TRBV28 and TRBJ1-2, with 12 bases aligning to TRBD1. The germline CDR1 and CDR2 sequences are MDHEN and SYDVKM. Germline trimming cut 5 bases from V and 7 bases from J; bases unmatched to any gene: 5. The length of the CDR3 is 14 residues. CDR3 amino acids: CASSTRDRGLGYTF. The CDR3 DNA sequence: TGTGCCAGCAGTACCCGGGACAGGGGGCTTGGCTACACCTTC.

The chain recombines TRBV11-2 with TRBJ2-6, with D unclear. V dropped 8 bases and J dropped 0 bases, with 11 bases sitting between them. CDR3 length: 15 residues. CDR1 and CDR2 from the germline V gene are SGHAT and FQNNGV. CDR3 loop: CASAPVRSGANVLTF. As DNA, the CDR3 is TGTGCCAGCGCCCCCGTGCGCTCTGGGGCCAACGTCCTGACTTTC.

This chain connects TRBV28 to TRBJ2-3; D uncertain. Trimming removed 9 bases from V and 2 bases from J, with 6 bases in between. The germline CDR1 and CDR2 sequences are MDHEN and SYDVKM. This CDR3 contains 11 residues. CDR3: CASRSTDTQYF. CDR3 sequence (DNA): TGTGCCAGTAGATCCACAGATACGCAGTATTTT. The variable domain in full, completed from reference TRBV28 and TRBJ2-3, reads DVKVTQSSRYLVKRTGEKVFLECVQDMDHENMFWYRQDPGLGLRLIYFSYDVKMKEKGDIPEGYSVSREKKERFSLILESASTNQTSMYLCASRSTDTQYFGPGTRLTVL.

The chain uses TRBV7-2 and TRBJ2-1, with D tentatively TRBD2 (6 bases). Trimming stripped 6 bases from V and 5 bases from J, with 14 bases between. Germline loops: CDR1 SGHTA, CDR2 FQGNSA. The CDR3 sequence is 14 residues long. CDR3 loop: CASRGDFRHNEQFF. The CDR3 DNA reads TGTGCCAGCAGAGGGGACTTCCGACACAATGAGCAGTTCTTC.

J is TRBJ2-6 and V is TRBV18, with TRBD1 matching over 7 bases. The CDR3 is 15 residues long. Germline CDR1 is KGHSH and CDR2 is LQKENI. J was trimmed by 4 bases and V by 2 bases; bases with no gene match: 2. CDR3 region: CASSPGTVGANVLTF. DNA of the CDR3: TGTGCCAGCTCACCAGGGACAGTCGGGGCCAACGTCCTGACTTTC.